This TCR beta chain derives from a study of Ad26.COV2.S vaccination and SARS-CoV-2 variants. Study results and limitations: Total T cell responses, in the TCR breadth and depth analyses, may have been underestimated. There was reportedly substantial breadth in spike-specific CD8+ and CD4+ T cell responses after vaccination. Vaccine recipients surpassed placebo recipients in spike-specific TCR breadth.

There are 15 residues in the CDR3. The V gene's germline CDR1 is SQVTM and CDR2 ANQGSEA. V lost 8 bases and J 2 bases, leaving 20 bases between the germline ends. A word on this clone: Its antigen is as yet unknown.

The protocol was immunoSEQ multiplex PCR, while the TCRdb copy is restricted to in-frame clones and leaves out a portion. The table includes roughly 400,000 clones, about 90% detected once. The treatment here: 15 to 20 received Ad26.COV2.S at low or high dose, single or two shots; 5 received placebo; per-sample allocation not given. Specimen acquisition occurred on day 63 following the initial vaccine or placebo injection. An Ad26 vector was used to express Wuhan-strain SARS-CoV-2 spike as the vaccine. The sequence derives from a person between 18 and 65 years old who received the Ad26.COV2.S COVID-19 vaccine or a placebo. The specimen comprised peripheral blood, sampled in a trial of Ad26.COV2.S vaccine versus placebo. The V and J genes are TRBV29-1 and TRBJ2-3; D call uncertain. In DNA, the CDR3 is TGCAGCTTCTCGTTCTTGCTAAAAATCACAGATACGCAGTATTTT. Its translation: CSFSFLLKITDTQYF.